This T cell receptor beta chain was observed in a study of blood T cell repertoires in COVID-19. Study-wide background: From the United States, Italy and Spain came samples of acute and convalescent COVID-19. PBMCs, B-cell-depleted T cells, or T cells provided the cDNA or gDNA that made up the material.

Per the original data handling: Estimation of nucleated cell counts relied on the amplification of reference gene primers. Repertoires were generated with immunoSEQ multiplex PCR, while TCRdb's copy carries only in-frame clones and drops some. The V and J calls and clone size were taken over from that table, and D and trimming were inferred from the DNA. The table has about 190,000 clones, 88% seen once. Germline CDR1 SQVTM, CDR2 ANQGSEA. The CDR3 sequence is 12 residues long. V was cut by 2 bases and J by 7 bases, with 11 bases left in between. The receptor comes from a young man with acute or convalescent COVID-19. The rearrangement uses TRBV29-1 and TRBJ2-5; D perhaps matches TRBD1 (6 bases). Sequencing input: peripheral blood. The CDR3 here is CSVELGATTQYF. DNA for the CDR3: TGCAGCGTTGAATTGGGGGCAACGACCCAGTACTTC.